These 17 T cell receptor beta chains share one sample of origin, sequenced in a study of CD8+ T cells in alopecia areata (dated by TCRdb to 2016 to 2019). The time point label here, explained by the study, means: around 29 days on oral tofacitinib. Reading the label with the study, this specimen's treatment or condition is: oral pan-JAK inhibitor, 5-10 mg twice daily. Library generation was performed with the immunoSEQ multiplex PCR assay. To provide template for TCR sequencing, every sample had RNA extracted and reverse transcribed into cDNA. In TCRdb, the immuneACCESS table is reduced to in-frame sequences with V and J assigned. These tables do not hold every clone; where another copy was compared, an unresolved V gene accounts for under half, and the others remain unexplained. The sample includes over 150,000 clones, with about three fifths observed a single time. The ten largest clones add up to approximately 3.4% of the sample.

This specimen was CD4+ T cells sorted from blood, taken at week 4, from a patient treated with tofacitinib. Source of these receptors: a human donor with alopecia areata.

This chain connects TRBV9 to TRBJ1-6; D remains ambiguous. V lost 2 bases to trimming and J lost 9 bases, with 6 bases between them. This CDR3 spans 12 amino acids. Germline V gene data show CDR1 as SGDLS and CDR2 as YYNGEE. CDR3 bases: TGTGCCAGCAGCGTGGAGTCTTCACCCCTCCACTTT. This encodes CASSVESSPLHF.

J is TRBJ1-2 and V is TRBV30; unclear D gene. Germline V CDR1 and CDR2: GTSNPN, SVGIG (reference sequence). The CDR3 totals 13 residues. V shed 1 base and J shed 5 bases, with 11 bases lying between them. CDR3: CAWSEERGYGYTF. The CDR3 region has the DNA TGTGCCTGGAGTGAGGAGAGAGGGTATGGCTACACCTTC.

The chain joins TRBV5-6 to TRBJ2-7, with TRBD2 matching over 7 bases. The CDR3 has 15 amino acids. The V and J ends lost 1 base and 0 bases, in that order; junction bases with no gene match: 4. The germline CDR1 and CDR2 sequences are SGHDT and YYEEEE. The CDR3 is CASSLTRGVSYEQYF. In nucleotides, the CDR3 is TGTGCCAGCAGCTTGACCCGGGGGGTCTCCTACGAGCAGTACTTC.

V and J are TRBV5-4 and TRBJ1-4; perhaps TRBD1 as D (5 bases). This CDR3 comprises 17 residues. The V gene lost 0 bases and the J gene lost 5 bases, with 17 bases spanning the gap. Germline lookup yields CDR1 SGHNT and CDR2 YYREEE (reference sequence). For the CDR3, the DNA is TGTGCCAGCAGCTTGGGCGGGGCGCGGGATCGGAATGAAAAACTGTTTTTT. Protein sequence: CASSLGGARDRNEKLFF.

V usage is TRBV28 and J usage is TRBJ2-7; D is uncertain. This CDR3 region has 12 residues. Germline values: CDR1 MDHEN, CDR2 SYDVKM. V dropped 2 bases and J dropped 7 bases, with 9 bases sitting between them. CDR3 bases: TGTGCCAGCAGTTTAGCAGTCCGGGAGCAGTACTTC. This codes for CASSLAVREQYF.

This clone occurred a few times. V gene TRBV7-2 combines with J gene TRBJ1-1; D not certain. The V end lost 3 bases, the J end lost 8 bases, and 10 bases lay between the germline ends. The length of the CDR3 is 12 residues. The V gene's germline CDR1 is SGHTA and CDR2 FQGNSA. The CDR3 nucleotides read TGTGCCAGCAGCTTTCAGGAGACCGAAGCTTTCTTT. This codes for CASSFQETEAFF.

A few counts support this clone. This sequence joins TRBV28 and TRBJ2-1, with D possibly TRBD2 on 7 matching bases. Germline V gives CDR1 MDHEN, CDR2 SYDVKM. The CDR3 has 16 residues. Trimming took 10 bases from V and 0 from J, leaving 19 bases between them. The CDR3 loop is CATGGGTQSSYNEQFF. In nucleotides, the CDR3 is TGTGCCACGGGGGGCGGGACACAGAGCTCCTACAATGAGCAGTTCTTC.

This clone showed up just a few times. V and J are TRBV29-1 and TRBJ2-3; maybe TRBD1 (5 bases). With 2 bases removed from V and 5 bases from J, the gap between germline ends came to 14 bases. The CDR3 runs to 14 residues. CDR1 SQVTM and CDR2 ANQGSEA come from the germline V gene. As DNA, the CDR3 is TGCAGCGTTGAAAAATCTTACAGGAGAGATACGCAGTATTTT. Amino acids: CSVEKSYRRDTQYF.

The rearrangement links TRBV30 to TRBJ1-3; the match to TRBD1 covers 7 bases. The V segment lost 3 bases and the J segment 0 bases; nucleotides outside the gene matches: 5. CDR1 and CDR2 (germline): GTSNPN, SVGIG (reference sequence). This CDR3 is built from 15 residues. CDR3 in amino acids: CAWRETGSSGNTIYF. The CDR3 DNA reads TGTGCCTGGAGGGAGACAGGGTCCTCTGGAAACACCATATATTTT.

CDR3 DNA: TGTGCCTGGAGCGGACATCCGCTTAGCAATCAGCCCCAGCATTTT. Translated, it gives CAWSGHPLSNQPQHF. This chain connects TRBV30 to TRBJ1-5; a weak D match, TRBD1 (5 bases). V was pared by 3 bases and J by 0 bases, with 12 bases between. This CDR3 comprises 15 residues. Germline V gives CDR1 GTSNPN, CDR2 SVGIG (reference sequence).

The V gene is TRBV29-1, the J gene TRBJ2-7, with 10 bases fitting TRBD1. Looked up from germline, CDR1 is SQVTM and CDR2 is ANQGSEA. This CDR3 contains 14 residues. V was pared by 4 bases and J by 3 bases, with 6 bases of the junction left unmatched. This CDR3 reads CSVAPGQGLYEQYF. CDR3 in DNA: TGCAGCGTTGCACCGGGACAGGGGCTCTACGAGCAGTACTTC.

The chain is built from TRBV28 and TRBJ2-5; 12 bases line up with TRBD2. Germline lookup yields CDR1 MDHEN and CDR2 SYDVKM. V lost 2 bases and J lost 6; bases outside the gene matches: 7. This CDR3 region has 16 residues. CDR3 amino acids: CASSLSASGGAKTQYF. In DNA form, the CDR3 reads TGTGCCAGCAGTTTAAGCGCTAGCGGGGGGGCAAAGACCCAGTACTTC.

The chain employs TRBV29-1 and TRBJ2-5; 12 bases fit TRBD2. The junction had 6 bases not matched to a gene; V was cut back by 3 bases and J by 4 bases. Germline V lookup: CDR1 SQVTM, CDR2 ANQGSEA. The CDR3 is made up of 15 amino acids. CDR3 region: CSVEAPGLAGETQYF. In DNA, the CDR3 is TGCAGCGTTGAGGCCCCGGGACTAGCGGGAGAGACCCAGTACTTC. Full variable domain (missing parts from reference TRBV29-1 and TRBJ2-5): SAVISQKPSRDICQRGTSLTIQCQVDSQVTMMFWYRQQPGQSLTLIATANQGSEATYESGFVIDKFPISRPNLTFSTLTVSNMSPEDSSIYLCSVEAPGLAGETQYFGPGTRLLVL.

The chain recombines TRBV23-1 with TRBJ1-2, with 10 nucleotides matching TRBD1. TRBV23-1 is identified as an open reading frame with a role that is uncertain. The junction had 9 bases not matched to a gene; V was cut back by 6 bases and J by 8 bases. This CDR3 is 14 amino acids long. CDR3 nucleotide sequence: TGCGCCAGCAGAGTGGTAGGGACAGGGGACGGCTACACCTTC. It is translated as CASRVVGTGDGYTF.

The V and J genes are TRBV29-1 and TRBJ2-7; 10 bases are shared with TRBD2. Germline V CDR1 and CDR2: SQVTM, ANQGSEA. Trimming cost V 4 bases and J 3 bases; bases outside gene matches: 0. This CDR3 is 12 amino acids long. CDR3 protein: CSVVAGGYEQYF. In nucleotides, the CDR3 is TGCAGCGTTGTAGCGGGGGGCTACGAGCAGTACTTC.

The V gene is TRBV11-2, the J gene TRBJ2-5; 12 positions match TRBD2. The CDR3 consists of 16 residues. Germline V gives CDR1 SGHAT, CDR2 FQNNGV. V gave up 7 bases and J gave up 5 bases; unmatched junction bases: 11. The CDR3 nucleotides read TGTGCCAGCATCCTAGGACTAGCGGGGCCGGGGGAGACCCAGTACTTC. It codes for CASILGLAGPGETQYF.

V gene TRBV30 combines with J gene TRBJ1-6, with 7 bases lining up with TRBD1. In germline, CDR1 is GTSNPN, CDR2 SVGIG (reference sequence). The CDR3 loop spans 11 amino acids. CDR3 protein: CGAGQNSPLHF. The CDR3 DNA sequence: TGTGGTGCGGGACAGAATTCACCCCTCCACTTT.